This TCR beta chain appears in the sequencing data of a study of OX40 agonist ivuxolimab in advanced cancers. Context from the whole study: Ivuxolimab was an agonistic, fully human IgG2 monoclonal antibody directed against OX40 (CD134), a costimulatory receptor. Patients were allowed to have had prior anti-PD-1, anti-PD-L1 or anti-CTLA-4 therapy, and roughly two fifths of the dose-escalation patients had been treated with checkpoint inhibitors. The paper reports the monotherapy dose-escalation portion (N ≈ 50 patients) of the phase I ivuxolimab trial. In the dose-escalation cohort, more than 80% of patients were male, and the mean age was roughly 56 years with a range of roughly 20 to 85. Intravenous ivuxolimab was administered to patients every 2 weeks at six dose levels: 0.01, 0.1, 0.3, 1.5, 3 and 10 mg/kg. The purpose of peripheral TCRbeta sequencing was to test whether ivuxolimab changed TCR sequence diversity and led to clonal T-cell expansion. Partial responses were achieved by three dose-escalation patients, of whom one had hepatocellular carcinoma and two had cutaneous melanoma. Among the roughly 50 dose-escalation patients, approximately 20 had hepatocellular carcinoma, some 15 melanoma, 9 renal cell carcinoma and 9 head and neck cancer. What the work shows at the level of the full study, not this receptor alone: After ivuxolimab, CD8+ T cells had more expanded clones than CD4+ T cells on average. Antigen specificity was not determined for the clonally expanded peripheral T cells. At doses of 0.1 to 3.0 mg/kg, clonal expansion of both CD4+ and CD8+ blood T cells was observed from baseline to week 6. Low levels of normalized T-cell clonal expansion were also shown by some nonresponding patients. In the 0.1-3.0 mg/kg groups, partial responders had among the lowest normalized peripheral clonal expansion, particularly in CD8+ T cells.

From cysteine to phenylalanine, the CDR3 is 12 amino acids long. The sequence is cut down to CDR3 DNA, 36 bases in frame from base 1. V is reduced by 1 base and J by 6 bases, leaving a spacing of 6 bases between them. From the germline V gene (reference sequence), CDR1 is GTSNPN and CDR2 is SVGIG. To note about this clone: The antigen it binds to is not known. Per-base qualities were not stored, and no clone one base away is much larger.

Genomic DNA was extracted from sorted cells for sequencing of the TCRbeta CDR3 region. The immunoSEQ Assay was used for sequencing of TCRbeta CDR3 regions. TCRdb re-hosts the immuneACCESS table, in-frame sequences only. Its copies lack some clones; in the studies checked, an unresolved V gene accounts for under half of them, and the cause for the rest is not known. Present in this sample are approximately 23,000 clones, 80% to 90% of which were seen just once. The ten biggest clones cover around 15% of the sample. The trial excluded patients who had a history of autoimmune disease or were on systemic immunosuppression. Peripheral blood for TCR sequencing was drawn from every dose cohort at baseline, at cycle 4 day 1 and at cycle 7 day 1. Samples were obtained from an open-label, multicenter, first-in-human phase I dose-escalation trial of ivuxolimab. The trial enrolled adults with locally advanced or metastatic head and neck squamous cell, hepatocellular, melanoma or renal cell carcinoma. CD4+ and CD8+ T cells were sorted separately from peripheral blood before TCR sequencing.

Material: CD4+ or CD8+ T cells sorted from blood, obtained in a trial of the OX40 agonist ivuxolimab. The sequence was collected from an adult with an advanced solid tumor such as melanoma, head and neck, liver or kidney cancer. Here the chain combines TRBV30 and TRBJ2-2; the D gene remains uncertain. The DNA is as follows: TGTGCCTGGAGTGAGATCCCCGGGGAGCTGTTTTTT. Translated, this is CAWSEIPGELFF.